These T cell receptor beta chains were read from a single sample in a study of cytomegalovirus exposure and HLA in healthy donors. Clones were read by immunoSEQ multiplex PCR, and TCRdb kept only the in-frame ones, dropping some. The table records around 230,000 clones, more than 75% of them present only once. The sequencing input was PBMCs. The receptors shown here come from a man aged 40-55 years in good health and CMV-seropositive. The CDR3 runs from the conserved cysteine through the conserved F or W. Fields, in order: J gene, CDR3 length, V gene, CDR3 protein.

j_gene: TRBJ1-2
len: 12
v_gene: TRBV2
CDR3aa: CASSFQGSGYTF

j_gene: TRBJ2-4
len: 13
v_gene: TRBV7-9
CDR3aa: CASSIVAGEIQYF

j_gene: TRBJ2-2
len: 20
v_gene: TRBV19
CDR3aa: CASSGITTGLTSGMAGELFF

j_gene: TRBJ2-2
len: 16
v_gene: TRBV6-1
CDR3aa: CASREVGTGSTGELFF

j_gene: TRBJ2-3
len: 15
v_gene: TRBV5-1
CDR3aa: CASSFPLAGADTQYF

j_gene: TRBJ1-2
len: 14
v_gene: TRBV29-1
CDR3aa: CSVGTGDSSYGYTF

j_gene: TRBJ1-2
len: 16
v_gene: TRBV5-1
CDR3aa: CASSSSLADRVGGYTF

j_gene: TRBJ2-1
len: 13
v_gene: TRBV2
CDR3aa: CASWVSGGNEQFF

j_gene: TRBJ1-1
len: 14
v_gene: TRBV13
CDR3aa: CASSLRGENTEAFF

j_gene: TRBJ2-1
len: 18
v_gene: TRBV9
CDR3aa: CASSAQPAGTSVNNEQFF

j_gene: TRBJ1-3
len: 15
v_gene: TRBV6-5
CDR3aa: CASSSDRGSGNTIYF

j_gene: TRBJ2-2
len: 18
v_gene: TRBV13
CDR3aa: CASSLSGPQGANTGELFF

j_gene: TRBJ2-1
len: 14
v_gene: TRBV7-3
CDR3aa: CASSLIAGGNEQFF

j_gene: TRBJ2-2
len: 17
v_gene: TRBV9
CDR3aa: CASSVGVVAGKSGELFF

j_gene: TRBJ2-7
len: 15
v_gene: TRBV4-2
CDR3aa: CASSHGAGGPEEQYF

j_gene: TRBJ2-1
len: 15
v_gene: TRBV19
CDR3aa: CASSATSGSYNEQFF

j_gene: TRBJ2-1
len: 17
v_gene: TRBV5-4
CDR3aa: CASSLAVGTSENNEQFF

j_gene: TRBJ2-1
len: 15
v_gene: TRBV5-1
CDR3aa: CASSLNRGPPEEQFF

j_gene: TRBJ1-2
len: 13
v_gene: TRBV5-6
CDR3aa: CASSLDSNYGYTF

j_gene: TRBJ1-1
len: 11
v_gene: TRBV29-1
CDR3aa: CSVSGNTEAFF

j_gene: TRBJ2-7
len: 15
v_gene: TRBV9
CDR3aa: CASSPRTSGFYEQYF

j_gene: TRBJ2-1
len: 13
v_gene: TRBV16
CDR3aa: CASSRDRGDEQFF

j_gene: TRBJ1-2
len: 14
v_gene: TRBV5-4
CDR3aa: CASNHQGTGSGYTF

j_gene: TRBJ2-7
len: 14
v_gene: TRBV27
CDR3aa: CASSLVSSSYEQYF

j_gene: TRBJ2-7
len: 14
v_gene: TRBV27
CDR3aa: CASSLTPTGYEQYF

j_gene: TRBJ1-1
len: 15
v_gene: TRBV9
CDR3aa: CASSVTGGSGTEAFF

j_gene: TRBJ2-3
len: 16
v_gene: TRBV5-4
CDR3aa: CASSLRLAGSTDTQYF

j_gene: TRBJ2-2
len: 14
v_gene: TRBV18
CDR3aa: CASSPGTGARELFF

j_gene: TRBJ2-3
len: 15
v_gene: TRBV29-1
CDR3aa: CSARGHAIGTDTQYF

j_gene: TRBJ1-2
len: 13
v_gene: TRBV27
CDR3aa: CASSLDRAYGYTF

j_gene: TRBJ1-2
len: 18
v_gene: TRBV9
CDR3aa: CASSVSPDRQGMYYGYTF

j_gene: TRBJ1-2
len: 15
v_gene: TRBV25-1
CDR3aa: CASSESSPVNYGYTF

j_gene: TRBJ2-7
len: 13
v_gene: TRBV10-2
CDR3aa: CASSDRGPYEQYF

j_gene: TRBJ2-5
len: 12
v_gene: TRBV7-9
CDR3aa: CASGRVQETQYF

j_gene: TRBJ1-1
len: 15
v_gene: TRBV6-6
CDR3aa: CASTPYGTENTEAFF

j_gene: TRBJ2-7
len: 13
v_gene: TRBV6-5
CDR3aa: CASSSGHLYEQYF

j_gene: TRBJ1-1
len: 16
v_gene: TRBV5-4
CDR3aa: CASSTSEDSMNTEAFF

j_gene: TRBJ2-7
len: 16
v_gene: TRBV28
CDR3aa: CASRGSASGRLYEQYF

j_gene: TRBJ1-3
len: 15
v_gene: TRBV10-3
CDR3aa: CASSGTGTTGNTIYF

j_gene: TRBJ1-1
len: 16
v_gene: TRBV7-6
CDR3aa: CASSRGQDDLNTEAFF

j_gene: TRBJ2-1
len: 15
v_gene: TRBV9
CDR3aa: CASGTGTSGYNEQFF

j_gene: TRBJ1-1
len: 11
v_gene: TRBV29-1
CDR3aa: CSVAGPAEAFF

j_gene: TRBJ2-7
len: 15
v_gene: TRBV7-9
CDR3aa: CASSTPRGSGYEQYF

j_gene: TRBJ2-2
len: 16
v_gene: TRBV5-1
CDR3aa: CASSYEGARGAGELFF

j_gene: TRBJ2-1
len: 15
v_gene: TRBV6-6
CDR3aa: CASSYSDRVYNEQFF

j_gene: TRBJ2-1
len: 12
v_gene: TRBV29-1
CDR3aa: CSVWTGRDEQFF

j_gene: TRBJ1-5
len: 14
v_gene: TRBV2
CDR3aa: CASRLQGVAGPQHF

j_gene: TRBJ2-2
len: 15
v_gene: TRBV7-9
CDR3aa: CASSGTGHYTGELFF

j_gene: TRBJ2-5
len: 15
v_gene: TRBV4-1
CDR3aa: CASSQTQGRQETQYF

j_gene: TRBJ1-2
len: 14
v_gene: TRBV4-1
CDR3aa: CASSHPTGPYGYTF

j_gene: TRBJ1-6
len: 14
v_gene: TRBV7-9
CDR3aa: CASSLTAQGSPLHF

j_gene: TRBJ1-2
len: 13
v_gene: TRBV6-1
CDR3aa: CASSEPANYGYTF

j_gene: TRBJ2-5
len: 15
v_gene: TRBV6-6
CDR3aa: CAISEVVAGSETQYF

j_gene: TRBJ2-7
len: 15
v_gene: TRBV5-1
CDR3aa: CASSLPGQGAYEQYF